A selection of T cell receptor beta chains follows, all from one sample in a study of cytomegalovirus exposure and HLA in healthy donors. The method was immunoSEQ multiplex PCR; TCRdb's version includes in-frame clones alone and lacks a portion of them. Of about 160,000 clones listed, about four fifths are singletons. What was sequenced was PBMCs. The receptors come from a woman between 45 and 65 years old in good health and CMV-seronegative. Both conserved end residues are part of each CDR3. The D gene is left open where the match is weak. Clone size, where shown, is once, few, many, or a class for clones that have expanded.

j_call: TRBJ1-3; d_call: NA; v_call: TRBV5-8; clone_size: NA; cdr3_nt: TGTGCCAGCAGCCCGGGACAATATGGTGGAAACACCATATATTTT; cdr3_aa: CASSPGQYGGNTIYF
j_call: TRBJ2-2; d_call: NA; v_call: TRBV5-1; clone_size: NA; cdr3_nt: TGCGCCAGCAGCCGGGATCCCGGGGAGCTGTTTTTT; cdr3_aa: CASSRDPGELFF
j_call: TRBJ2-7; d_call: NA; v_call: TRBV30; clone_size: NA; cdr3_nt: TGTGCCTGGAGCCCACAGGACTACGAGCAGTACTTC; cdr3_aa: CAWSPQDYEQYF
j_call: TRBJ2-7; d_call: NA; v_call: TRBV23-1; clone_size: NA; cdr3_nt: TGCGCCAGCAGTCAAACAGAGGGGGTCTCCTACGAGCAGTACTTC; cdr3_aa: CASSQTEGVSYEQYF
j_call: TRBJ2-7; d_call: NA; v_call: TRBV2; clone_size: NA; cdr3_nt: TGTGCCAGCAGCGGAGACCTTAACGAGCAGTACTTC; cdr3_aa: CASSGDLNEQYF
j_call: TRBJ1-6; d_call: NA; v_call: TRBV4-1; clone_size: NA; cdr3_nt: TGCGCCAGCAGCCAAGATCAGGGACAAGGTTCACCCCTCCACTTT; cdr3_aa: CASSQDQGQGSPLHF
j_call: TRBJ1-5; d_call: NA; v_call: TRBV6-5; clone_size: NA; cdr3_nt: TGTGCCAGCAGTTATTCACAGGGTAGCAATCAGCCCCAGCATTTT; cdr3_aa: CASSYSQGSNQPQHF
j_call: TRBJ1-5; d_call: NA; v_call: TRBV2; clone_size: NA; cdr3_nt: TGTGCCAGCAATCTCGGGACTAAACAGCCCCAGCATTTT; cdr3_aa: CASNLGTKQPQHF
j_call: TRBJ1-1; d_call: NA; v_call: TRBV6-6; clone_size: once; cdr3_nt: TGTGCCAGCAGGATCGGCCGGACAATAAACACTGAAGCTTTCTTT; cdr3_aa: CASRIGRTINTEAFF
j_call: TRBJ2-3; d_call: TRBD2; v_call: TRBV27; clone_size: NA; cdr3_nt: TGTGCCAGCAAGCCGGGACTAGCGGGAGGTAGGACAGATACGCAGTATTTT; cdr3_aa: CASKPGLAGGRTDTQYF
j_call: TRBJ1-5; d_call: NA; v_call: TRBV2; clone_size: many; cdr3_nt: TGTGCCAGCGGACGTAATCAACGGGGGGAAGTCAATCAGCCCCAGCATTTT; cdr3_aa: CASGRNQRGEVNQPQHF
j_call: TRBJ1-1; d_call: NA; v_call: TRBV18; clone_size: once; cdr3_nt: TGTGCCAGCTCACCAGGCACAGGACCGCCTGAAGCTTTCTTT; cdr3_aa: CASSPGTGPPEAFF
j_call: TRBJ2-7; d_call: NA; v_call: TRBV28; clone_size: NA; cdr3_nt: TGTGCCAGCAGTCCCATCGGCTACGAGCAGTACTTC; cdr3_aa: CASSPIGYEQYF
j_call: TRBJ1-2; d_call: TRBD1; v_call: TRBV30; clone_size: few; cdr3_nt: TGTGCCTTTCACAGGGGCACTAACTATGGCTACACCTTC; cdr3_aa: CAFHRGTNYGYTF
j_call: TRBJ2-1; d_call: TRBD1; v_call: TRBV29-1; clone_size: few; cdr3_nt: TGCAGCACCCGGGACAGGGCTGGCAATGAGCAGTTCTTC; cdr3_aa: CSTRDRAGNEQFF
j_call: TRBJ2-1; d_call: TRBD1; v_call: TRBV19; clone_size: NA; cdr3_nt: TGTGCCAGTAGTCTGTCTCGGGACAGGGGCTACAATGAGCAGTTCTTC; cdr3_aa: CASSLSRDRGYNEQFF
j_call: TRBJ2-2; d_call: NA; v_call: TRBV9; clone_size: NA; cdr3_nt: TGTGCCAGCAGCGTTCGGACCGGGGAGCTGTTTTTT; cdr3_aa: CASSVRTGELFF
j_call: TRBJ1-1; d_call: NA; v_call: TRBV5-1; clone_size: NA; cdr3_nt: TGCGCCAGCAGCTTAGGGGGAGCAGATGCTTTCTTT; cdr3_aa: CASSLGGADAFF
j_call: TRBJ1-1; d_call: NA; v_call: TRBV7-6; clone_size: NA; cdr3_nt: TGTGCCAGCAGCTTTGGGGGAGGGTTTAACACTGAAGCTTTCTTT; cdr3_aa: CASSFGGGFNTEAFF
j_call: TRBJ2-3; d_call: TRBD2; v_call: TRBV5-6; clone_size: NA; cdr3_nt: TGTGCCAGCAGCCTCAGCGGGAACACAGATACGCAGTATTTT; cdr3_aa: CASSLSGNTDTQYF
j_call: TRBJ1-3; d_call: TRBD1; v_call: TRBV5-6; clone_size: NA; cdr3_nt: TGTGCCAGCAGCTCCTTACCGGGACAGGGTACATTCTCTGGAAACACCATATATTTT; cdr3_aa: CASSSLPGQGTFSGNTIYF
j_call: TRBJ2-5; d_call: NA; v_call: TRBV15; clone_size: NA; cdr3_nt: TGTGCCACCAGCAGGGGCGGGGGCCCCCAAGAGACCCAGTACTTC; cdr3_aa: CATSRGGGPQETQYF
j_call: TRBJ2-7; d_call: NA; v_call: TRBV5-6; clone_size: NA; cdr3_nt: TGTGCCAGCAGCTTGGGGCAGGTCTACGAGCAGTACTTC; cdr3_aa: CASSLGQVYEQYF
j_call: TRBJ2-3; d_call: NA; v_call: TRBV28; clone_size: once; cdr3_nt: TGTGCCAGCATGTACACAGATACGCAGTATTTT; cdr3_aa: CASMYTDTQYF
j_call: TRBJ2-7; d_call: NA; v_call: TRBV25-1; clone_size: NA; cdr3_nt: TGTGCCAGCAGTGCCGGGCAGGGGTTGTACGAGCAGTACTTC; cdr3_aa: CASSAGQGLYEQYF
j_call: TRBJ2-1; d_call: TRBD2; v_call: TRBV7-9; clone_size: NA; cdr3_nt: TGTGCCAGCAGCTTAGGAGTAGCGGGAGCGTCCGGGCAGTTCTTC; cdr3_aa: CASSLGVAGASGQFF
j_call: TRBJ2-1; d_call: TRBD2; v_call: TRBV19; clone_size: NA; cdr3_nt: TGTGCCAGTAGTGGGGCCGGCGGGAGGGCTGTTGAGCAGTTCTTC; cdr3_aa: CASSGAGGRAVEQFF
j_call: TRBJ1-1; d_call: NA; v_call: TRBV11-2; clone_size: NA; cdr3_nt: TGTGCCAGCAGCTTATCCGTCCCTGAAGCTTTCTTT; cdr3_aa: CASSLSVPEAFF
j_call: TRBJ1-4; d_call: NA; v_call: TRBV6-1; clone_size: NA; cdr3_nt: TGTGCCAGCAGTGAACGGTCAGGGGCTAATGAAAAACTGTTTTTT; cdr3_aa: CASSERSGANEKLFF
j_call: TRBJ1-2; d_call: TRBD1; v_call: TRBV5-5; clone_size: NA; cdr3_nt: TGTGCCAGCAGTTTGGGTTTAAGAGCCGGGACAGGGGGGACGAGGGGCTACACCTTC; cdr3_aa: CASSLGLRAGTGGTRGYTF
j_call: TRBJ2-1; d_call: NA; v_call: TRBV11-2; clone_size: NA; cdr3_nt: TGTGCCAGCAGCGCATCGACAGGCGGGAATGAGCAGTTCTTC; cdr3_aa: CASSASTGGNEQFF
j_call: TRBJ2-6; d_call: NA; v_call: TRBV6-1; clone_size: few; cdr3_nt: TGTGCCAGCAGTGCGCTCGAGGGGGCCAACGTCCTGACTTTC; cdr3_aa: CASSALEGANVLTF
j_call: TRBJ2-2; d_call: NA; v_call: TRBV6-5; clone_size: NA; cdr3_nt: TGTGCCAGCCGCGGGGAAAGCGGGGAGCTGTTTTTT; cdr3_aa: CASRGESGELFF
j_call: TRBJ2-7; d_call: TRBD1; v_call: TRBV18; clone_size: once; cdr3_nt: TGTGCCAGCTCACCCCAAGACCAGGGGGCCCACGAGCAGTACTTC; cdr3_aa: CASSPQDQGAHEQYF
j_call: TRBJ2-2; d_call: NA; v_call: TRBV2; clone_size: NA; cdr3_nt: TGTGCCAGCACAACAGGGTTCGCCGGGGAGCTGTTTTTT; cdr3_aa: CASTTGFAGELFF
j_call: TRBJ2-1; d_call: NA; v_call: TRBV2; clone_size: NA; cdr3_nt: TGTGCCAGCAGGGGGGAGGGGGGCACCTACAATGAGCAGTTCTTC; cdr3_aa: CASRGEGGTYNEQFF
j_call: TRBJ1-3; d_call: TRBD1; v_call: TRBV6-5; clone_size: NA; cdr3_nt: TGTGCCAGCAGTTACTCGACAGGGGGTACTGGAAACACCATATATTTT; cdr3_aa: CASSYSTGGTGNTIYF
j_call: TRBJ2-3; d_call: NA; v_call: TRBV19; clone_size: few; cdr3_nt: TGTGCCAGTAAATTGGACTTGAGCACAGATACGCAGTATTTT; cdr3_aa: CASKLDLSTDTQYF
j_call: TRBJ1-2; d_call: NA; v_call: TRBV28; clone_size: NA; cdr3_nt: TGTGCCAGCAGGTTTGAGGGTGGTTATGGCTACACCTTC; cdr3_aa: CASRFEGGYGYTF
j_call: TRBJ1-1; d_call: TRBD1; v_call: TRBV11-3; clone_size: few; cdr3_nt: TGTGCCAGCAGCATCGGACAGGGTGGGATCACTGAAGCTTTCTTT; cdr3_aa: CASSIGQGGITEAFF
j_call: TRBJ1-1; d_call: TRBD1; v_call: TRBV5-1; clone_size: NA; cdr3_nt: TGCGCCAGCAGCTTGACAGGGGGGGGGAACACTGAAGCTTTCTTT; cdr3_aa: CASSLTGGGNTEAFF
j_call: TRBJ1-2; d_call: NA; v_call: TRBV28; clone_size: once; cdr3_nt: TGTGCCAGCAGTTTGTACGGCGGAAAGAGCTATGGCTACACCTTC; cdr3_aa: CASSLYGGKSYGYTF
j_call: TRBJ2-1; d_call: TRBD1; v_call: TRBV19; clone_size: NA; cdr3_nt: TGTGCCAGTAGTATAGATAGAGCGCAGGGGGCGTACAATGAGCAGTTCTTC; cdr3_aa: CASSIDRAQGAYNEQFF
j_call: TRBJ2-3; d_call: NA; v_call: TRBV10-3; clone_size: NA; cdr3_nt: TGTGCCATCAGGGGGGGGCGTGGCACAGATACGCAGTATTTT; cdr3_aa: CAIRGGRGTDTQYF
j_call: TRBJ2-1; d_call: TRBD1; v_call: TRBV7-9; clone_size: NA; cdr3_nt: TGTGCCAGCAGCAGGGGACAGCTCTCCTACAATGAGCAGTTCTTC; cdr3_aa: CASSRGQLSYNEQFF
j_call: TRBJ2-7; d_call: NA; v_call: TRBV5-8; clone_size: NA; cdr3_nt: TGTGCCAGCAGCACCGCGGAGCAGTACTTC; cdr3_aa: CASSTAEQYF